This T cell receptor beta chain was captured in a study of T cell responses to AZD1222 COVID-19 vaccine. The protocol was immunoSEQ multiplex PCR, while the TCRdb copy is restricted to in-frame clones and leaves out a portion. The table includes around 67,000 clones, roughly 84% detected once. Study-wide findings and caveats: Sampling captured repertoires only after the peak T cell response. Among the donors, most were white British and more were female, and clonal diversity was possibly underestimated. Baseline seropositivity characterized only 5 to 7 AZD1222 recipients. The CD4 TCRs associated with vaccination extended across spike and predominated at 160-218 and 743-854.

This clone appeared a few times. Its antigen is not known. In germline, CDR1 is MDHEN, CDR2 SYDVKM. V dropped 6 bases and J dropped 5 bases, with 19 bases sitting between them. This CDR3 contains 15 residues. Here the sequenced sample was peripheral blood, taken on day 0 of AZD1222 vaccination. The clonotype comes from an adult in good health. The chain joins TRBV28 to TRBJ1-2; possible D gene TRBD1, 6 bases. The CDR3 region is CASRQTGFKRYGYTF. Written as DNA, the CDR3 is TGTGCCAGCAGACAAACAGGGTTCAAAAGATATGGCTACACCTTC.